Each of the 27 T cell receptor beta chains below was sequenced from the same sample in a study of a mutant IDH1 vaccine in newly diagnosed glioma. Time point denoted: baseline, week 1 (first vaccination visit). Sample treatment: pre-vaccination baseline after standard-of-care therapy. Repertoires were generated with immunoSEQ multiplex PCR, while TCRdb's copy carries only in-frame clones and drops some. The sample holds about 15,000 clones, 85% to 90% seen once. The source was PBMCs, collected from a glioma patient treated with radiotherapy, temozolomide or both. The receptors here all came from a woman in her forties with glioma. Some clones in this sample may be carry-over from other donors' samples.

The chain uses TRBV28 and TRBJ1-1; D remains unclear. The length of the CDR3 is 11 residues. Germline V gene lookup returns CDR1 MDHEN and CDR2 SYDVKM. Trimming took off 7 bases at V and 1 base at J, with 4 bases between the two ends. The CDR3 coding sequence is TGTGCCAGCACGGGGAACACTGAAGCTTTCTTT. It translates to CASTGNTEAFF.

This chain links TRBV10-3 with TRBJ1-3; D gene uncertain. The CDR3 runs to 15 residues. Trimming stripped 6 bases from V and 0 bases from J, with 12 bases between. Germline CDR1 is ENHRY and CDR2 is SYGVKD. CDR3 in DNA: TGTGCCATCAGGAACCGGGCCCACTCTGGAAACACCATATATTTT. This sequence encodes CAIRNRAHSGNTIYF.

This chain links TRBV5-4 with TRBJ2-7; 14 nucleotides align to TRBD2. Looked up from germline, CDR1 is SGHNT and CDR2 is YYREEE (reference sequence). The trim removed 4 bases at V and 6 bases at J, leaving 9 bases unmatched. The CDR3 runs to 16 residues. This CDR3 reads CASSPGLAGAVGEQYF. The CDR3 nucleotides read TGTGCCAGCAGCCCGGGACTAGCGGGAGCAGTAGGCGAGCAGTACTTC.

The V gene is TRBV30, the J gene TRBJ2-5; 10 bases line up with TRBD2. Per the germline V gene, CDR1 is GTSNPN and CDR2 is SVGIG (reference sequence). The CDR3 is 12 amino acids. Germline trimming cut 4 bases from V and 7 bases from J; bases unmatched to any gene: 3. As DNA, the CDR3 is TGTGCCTGGACTAGCGGGGGTCCGACCCAGTACTTC. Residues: CAWTSGGPTQYF.

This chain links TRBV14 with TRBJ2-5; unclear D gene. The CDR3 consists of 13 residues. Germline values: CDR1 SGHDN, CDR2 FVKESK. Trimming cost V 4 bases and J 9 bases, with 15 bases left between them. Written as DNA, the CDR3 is TGTGCCAGCAGCCCCCAAACATCTCTGGCCCAGTACTTC. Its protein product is CASSPQTSLAQYF.

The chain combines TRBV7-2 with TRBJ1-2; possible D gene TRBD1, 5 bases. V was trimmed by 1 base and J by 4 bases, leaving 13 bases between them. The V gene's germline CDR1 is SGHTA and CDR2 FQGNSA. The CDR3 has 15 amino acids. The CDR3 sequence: CASSLGLGGGYGYTF. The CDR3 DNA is TGTGCCAGCAGCTTAGGCCTCGGGGGGGGCTATGGCTACACCTTC.

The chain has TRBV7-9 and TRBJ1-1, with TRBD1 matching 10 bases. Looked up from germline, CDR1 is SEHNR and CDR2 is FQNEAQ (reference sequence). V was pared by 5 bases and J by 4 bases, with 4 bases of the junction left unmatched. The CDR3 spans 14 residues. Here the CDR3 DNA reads TGTGCCAGCAGCACCGGGACAGGGGCCACTGAAGCTTTCTTT. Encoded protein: CASSTGTGATEAFF.

CDR3 coding DNA: TGCAGTGCTAGTTCGGCAGGGCAGTACTTC. It translates to CSASSAGQYF. The chain is built from TRBV20-1 and TRBJ2-7; unclear D gene. Trimming took 3 bases from V and 9 from J, leaving 9 bases between them. Germline-derived CDR1 and CDR2 are DFQATT and SNEGSKA (reference sequence). The CDR3 contains 10 residues.

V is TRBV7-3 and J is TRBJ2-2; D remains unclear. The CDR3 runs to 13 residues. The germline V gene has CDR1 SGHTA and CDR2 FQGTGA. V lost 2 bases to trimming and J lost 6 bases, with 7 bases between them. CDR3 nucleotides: TGTGCCAGCAGCTTAGTCGCGGCCGGGGAGCTGTTTTTT. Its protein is CASSLVAAGELFF.

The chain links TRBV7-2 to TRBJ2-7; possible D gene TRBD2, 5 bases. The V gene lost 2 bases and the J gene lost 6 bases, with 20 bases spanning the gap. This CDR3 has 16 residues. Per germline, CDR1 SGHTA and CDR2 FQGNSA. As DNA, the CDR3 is TGTGCCAGCAGCTTAAAGGAGGCTAGCATATCTGTCGAGCAGTACTTC. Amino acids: CASSLKEASISVEQYF.

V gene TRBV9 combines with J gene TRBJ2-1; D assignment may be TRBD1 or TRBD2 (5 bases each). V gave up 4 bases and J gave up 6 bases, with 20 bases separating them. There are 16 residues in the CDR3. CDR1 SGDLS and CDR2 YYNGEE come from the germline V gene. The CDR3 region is CASSREVLGARNEQFF. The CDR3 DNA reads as TGTGCCAGCAGCAGAGAGGTACTAGGGGCACGCAATGAGCAGTTCTTC.

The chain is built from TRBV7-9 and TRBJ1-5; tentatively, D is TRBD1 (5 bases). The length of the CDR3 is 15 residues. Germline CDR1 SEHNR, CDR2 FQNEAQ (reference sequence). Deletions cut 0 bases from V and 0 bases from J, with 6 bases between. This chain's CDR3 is CASSLAGASNQPQHF. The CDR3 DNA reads TGTGCCAGCAGCTTAGCAGGGGCTAGCAATCAGCCCCAGCATTTT.

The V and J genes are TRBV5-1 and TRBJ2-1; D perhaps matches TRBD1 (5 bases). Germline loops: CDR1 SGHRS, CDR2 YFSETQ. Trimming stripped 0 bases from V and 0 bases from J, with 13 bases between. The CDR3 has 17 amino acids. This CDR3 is CASSLDPPTDSYNEQFF. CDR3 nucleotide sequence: TGCGCCAGCAGCTTGGATCCCCCGACAGACTCCTACAATGAGCAGTTCTTC.

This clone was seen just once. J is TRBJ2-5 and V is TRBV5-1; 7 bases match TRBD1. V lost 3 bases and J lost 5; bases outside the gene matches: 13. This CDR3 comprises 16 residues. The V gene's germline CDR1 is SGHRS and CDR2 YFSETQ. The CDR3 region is CASSSPGTETGETQYF. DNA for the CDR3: TGCGCCAGCAGCTCCCCCGGGACAGAGACCGGCGAGACCCAGTACTTC.

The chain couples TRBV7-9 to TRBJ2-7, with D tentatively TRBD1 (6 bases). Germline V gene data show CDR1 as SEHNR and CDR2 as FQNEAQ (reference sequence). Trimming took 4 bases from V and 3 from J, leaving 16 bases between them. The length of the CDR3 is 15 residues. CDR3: CASSSGQPSHYEQYF. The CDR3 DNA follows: TGTGCCAGCAGCTCCGGACAGCCCTCACACTACGAGCAGTACTTC. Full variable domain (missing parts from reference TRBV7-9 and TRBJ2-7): DTGVSQNPRHKITKRGQNVTFRCDPISEHNRLYWYRQTLGQGPEFLTYFQNEAQLEKSRLLSDRFSAERPKGSFSTLEIQRTEQGDSAMYLCASSSGQPSHYEQYFGPGTRLTVT.

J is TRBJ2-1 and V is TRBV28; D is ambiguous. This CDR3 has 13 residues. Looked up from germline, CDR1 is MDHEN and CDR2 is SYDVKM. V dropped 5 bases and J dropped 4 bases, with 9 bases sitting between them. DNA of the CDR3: TGTGCCAGCAGTCTATACTTGTACAATGAGCAGTTCTTC. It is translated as CASSLYLYNEQFF.

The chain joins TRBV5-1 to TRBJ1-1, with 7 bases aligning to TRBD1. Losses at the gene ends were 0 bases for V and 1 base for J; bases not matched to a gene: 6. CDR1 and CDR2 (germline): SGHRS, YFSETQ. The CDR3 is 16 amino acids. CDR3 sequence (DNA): TGCGCCAGCAGCTTGGAGACCGGGACAGCGAACACTGAAGCTTTCTTT. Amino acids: CASSLETGTANTEAFF. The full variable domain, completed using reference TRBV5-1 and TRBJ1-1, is KAGVTQTPRYLIKTRGQQVTLSCSPISGHRSVSWYQQTPGQGLQFLFEYFSETQRNKGNFPGRFSGRQFSNSRSEMNVSTLELGDSALYLCASSLETGTANTEAFFGQGTRLTVV.

The CDR3 DNA is TGCGCCAGCGCGGTGGGTCGTGGGAACACTGAAGCTTTCTTT. Its protein product is CASAVGRGNTEAFF. This sequence joins TRBV10-2 and TRBJ1-1; D is uncertain. V was clipped by 8 bases and J by 1 base, with 14 bases between them. The germline V gene has CDR1 WSHSY and CDR2 SAAADI. The CDR3 contains 14 residues.

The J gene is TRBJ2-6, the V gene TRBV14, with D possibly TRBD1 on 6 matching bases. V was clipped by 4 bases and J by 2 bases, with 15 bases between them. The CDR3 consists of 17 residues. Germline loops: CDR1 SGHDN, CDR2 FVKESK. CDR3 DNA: TGTGCCAGCAGCCTCTTGACAGGTTTCCCTGGGGCCAACGTCCTGACTTTC. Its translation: CASSLLTGFPGANVLTF. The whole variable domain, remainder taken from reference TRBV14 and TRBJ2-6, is EAGVTQFPSHSVIEKGQTVTLRCDPISGHDNLYWYRRVMGKEIKFLLHFVKESKQDESGMPNNRFLAERTGGTYSTLKVQPAELEDSGVYFCASSLLTGFPGANVLTFGAGSRLTVL.

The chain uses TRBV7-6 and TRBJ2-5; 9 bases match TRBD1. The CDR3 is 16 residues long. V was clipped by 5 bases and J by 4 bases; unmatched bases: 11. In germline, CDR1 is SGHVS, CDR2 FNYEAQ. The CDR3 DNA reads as TGTGCCAGCAGCCGTACGGGACAGGGAATGGGAGAGACCCAGTACTTC. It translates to CASSRTGQGMGETQYF.

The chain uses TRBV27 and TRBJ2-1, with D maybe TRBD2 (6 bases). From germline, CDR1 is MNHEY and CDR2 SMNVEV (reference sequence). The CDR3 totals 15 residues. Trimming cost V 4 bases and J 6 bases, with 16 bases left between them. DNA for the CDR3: TGTGCCAGCAGTTCACCGACTAGATCCCTCAATGAGCAGTTCTTC. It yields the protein CASSSPTRSLNEQFF.

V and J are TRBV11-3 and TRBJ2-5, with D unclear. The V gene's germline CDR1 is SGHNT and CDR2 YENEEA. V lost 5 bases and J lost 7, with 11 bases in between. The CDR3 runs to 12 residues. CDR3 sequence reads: CASSRRAGTQYF. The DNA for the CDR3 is TGTGCCAGCAGCCGAAGGGCCGGGACCCAGTACTTC.

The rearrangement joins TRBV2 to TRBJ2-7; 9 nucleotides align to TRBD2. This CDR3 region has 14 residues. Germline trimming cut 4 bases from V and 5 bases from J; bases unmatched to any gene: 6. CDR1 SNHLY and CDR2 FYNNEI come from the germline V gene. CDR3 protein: CASSAPSGAHEQYF. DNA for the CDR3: TGTGCCAGCAGTGCGCCTAGCGGGGCCCACGAGCAGTACTTC.

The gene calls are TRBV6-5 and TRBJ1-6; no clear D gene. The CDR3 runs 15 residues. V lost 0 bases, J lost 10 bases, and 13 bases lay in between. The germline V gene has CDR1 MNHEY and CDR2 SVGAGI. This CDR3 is CASSYSADWTSPLHF. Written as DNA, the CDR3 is TGTGCCAGCAGTTACTCGGCAGATTGGACCTCACCCCTCCACTTT.

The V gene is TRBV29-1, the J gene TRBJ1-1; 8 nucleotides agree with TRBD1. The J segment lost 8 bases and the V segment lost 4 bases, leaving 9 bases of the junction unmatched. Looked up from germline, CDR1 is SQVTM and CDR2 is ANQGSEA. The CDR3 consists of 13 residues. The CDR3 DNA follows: TGCAGCGTTGCAGGGGGCAGTAGTGGAGAAGCTTTCTTT. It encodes CSVAGGSSGEAFF.

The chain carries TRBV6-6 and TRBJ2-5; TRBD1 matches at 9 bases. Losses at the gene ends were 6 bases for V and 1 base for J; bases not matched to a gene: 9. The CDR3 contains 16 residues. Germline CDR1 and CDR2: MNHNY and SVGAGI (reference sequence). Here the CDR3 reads CASRTGTGTFQETQYF. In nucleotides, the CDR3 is TGTGCCAGCAGGACCGGGACAGGGACGTTCCAAGAGACCCAGTACTTC.

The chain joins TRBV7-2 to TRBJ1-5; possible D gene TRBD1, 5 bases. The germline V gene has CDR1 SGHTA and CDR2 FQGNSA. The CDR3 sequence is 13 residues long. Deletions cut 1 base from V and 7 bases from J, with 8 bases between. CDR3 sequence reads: CASSLVTAQPQHF. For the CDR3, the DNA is TGTGCCAGCAGCTTAGTGACAGCCCAGCCCCAGCATTTT.